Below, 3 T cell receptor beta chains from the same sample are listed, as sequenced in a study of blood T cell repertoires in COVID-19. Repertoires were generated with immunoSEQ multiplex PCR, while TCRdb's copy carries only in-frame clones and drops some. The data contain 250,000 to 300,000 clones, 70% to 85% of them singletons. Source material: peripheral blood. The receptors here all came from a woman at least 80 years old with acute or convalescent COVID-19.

Here the CDR3 reads CSASWQYGYTF. The CDR3 coding sequence is TGCAGTGCTAGTTGGCAGTATGGCTACACCTTC. The chain couples TRBV20-1 to TRBJ1-2, with unresolved D. V lost 3 bases and J lost 5, with 7 bases in between. The CDR3 runs 11 residues. CDR1 and CDR2 (germline): DFQATT, SNEGSKA (reference sequence).

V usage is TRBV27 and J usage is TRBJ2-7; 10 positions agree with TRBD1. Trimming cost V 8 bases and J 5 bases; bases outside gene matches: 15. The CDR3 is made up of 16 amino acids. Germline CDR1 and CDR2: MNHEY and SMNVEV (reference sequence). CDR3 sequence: CASGMIPGQGSDEQYF. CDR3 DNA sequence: TGTGCCAGCGGAATGATTCCGGGACAGGGGAGCGACGAGCAGTACTTC.

Here the CDR3 reads CASSQGGLAETQYF. In DNA, the CDR3 is TGTGCCAGCAGCCAAGGGGGTCTAGCAGAGACCCAGTACTTC. The rearrangement joins TRBV3-1 (or the pseudogene TRBV3-2) to TRBJ2-5; tentatively, D is TRBD2 (5 bases). With 1 base removed from V and 4 bases from J, the gap between germline ends came to 10 bases. The length of the CDR3 is 14 residues. The germline V gene encodes CDR1 LGHDT and CDR2 YNNKEL (reference sequence).